This is a list of T cell receptor beta chains from one sample in a study of technical replicates of blood from several donors. The method was immunoSEQ multiplex PCR; TCRdb's version includes in-frame clones alone and lacks a portion of them. The data show 65,000 to 90,000 clones, 80% to 90% seen once. The source material was PBMCs. The receptors come from a human donor in good health. Some clones in this sample may be carry-over from other donors' samples. The CDR3 runs from the conserved cysteine through the conserved F or W. The order of the fields is J gene, D gene, clone size, V gene, CDR3 DNA, CDR3 protein. D genes are given only for firm matches. Size tells how often a clone was seen (once, few, many) or the class of an expanded clone, and some rows leave it out.

J: TRBJ1-2; D: .; size: .; V: TRBV7-2; DNA: TGTGCCAGCAACCTGGGGCAGGGCTATGGCTACACCTTC; CDR3: CASNLGQGYGYTF
J: TRBJ1-4; D: .; size: .; V: TRBV4-1; DNA: TGCGCCAGCAGCCATGGACAGACTAATGAAAAACTGTTTTTT; CDR3: CASSHGQTNEKLFF
J: TRBJ2-3; D: .; size: .; V: TRBV7-2; DNA: TGTGCCAGCAGCCCAGTGGGCGGGCCAGATACGCAGTATTTT; CDR3: CASSPVGGPDTQYF
J: TRBJ1-2; D: TRBD1; size: .; V: TRBV27; DNA: TGTGCCAGCAGTTTAGGGTGGGGATTGACAGGGACCTATGGCTACACCTTC; CDR3: CASSLGWGLTGTYGYTF
J: TRBJ2-3; D: TRBD2; size: .; V: TRBV9; DNA: TGTGCCAGCAGCGTAGTGATTAGCGGGGGGTTAAATACGCAGTATTTT; CDR3: CASSVVISGGLNTQYF
J: TRBJ2-5; D: TRBD2; size: .; V: TRBV7-2; DNA: TGTGCCAGCAGCTTAACAACAGCGGGGGGGCAAGAGACCCAGTACTTC; CDR3: CASSLTTAGGQETQYF
J: TRBJ2-7; D: .; size: .; V: TRBV4-2; DNA: TGTGCCAGCAGCCAAGGGAGGGCATACGAGCAGTACTTC; CDR3: CASSQGRAYEQYF
J: TRBJ2-3; D: TRBD2; size: .; V: TRBV19; DNA: TGTGCCAGTAGGGACCCTAGCGGGGCCCTGGATACGCAGTATTTT; CDR3: CASRDPSGALDTQYF
J: TRBJ1-1; D: TRBD1; size: .; V: TRBV2; DNA: TGTGCCAGCACCCGACAGGGGTTGGATGAAGCTTTCTTT; CDR3: CASTRQGLDEAFF
J: TRBJ1-4; D: .; size: .; V: TRBV2; DNA: TGTGCCAGCAGTGGGTCAGGGGCAACTAATGAAAAACTGTTTTTT; CDR3: CASSGSGATNEKLFF
J: TRBJ1-2; D: .; size: once; V: TRBV7-2; DNA: TGTGCCAGCAGCTTAGGAGGCGCCGGGGTGGGGTATGGCTACACCTTC; CDR3: CASSLGGAGVGYGYTF
J: TRBJ1-1; D: TRBD1; size: .; V: TRBV10-3; DNA: TGTGCCATCAGTGGGGGGACAGGGGATGAAGCTTTCTTT; CDR3: CAISGGTGDEAFF
J: TRBJ2-1; D: TRBD2; size: .; V: TRBV9; DNA: TGTGCCAGCAGCGCCGTGGGGGGAGGGCCGAGTGAGCAGTTCTTC; CDR3: CASSAVGGGPSEQFF
J: TRBJ1-2; D: TRBD1; size: .; V: TRBV29-1; DNA: TGCAGCGTAGACAGACAGGGGGATCATGGCTACACCTTC; CDR3: CSVDRQGDHGYTF
J: TRBJ2-3; D: TRBD2; size: .; V: TRBV7-9; DNA: TGTGCCACCCGCGCGGGAGGAAGCACAGATACGCAGTATTTT; CDR3: CATRAGGSTDTQYF
J: TRBJ2-5; D: .; size: .; V: TRBV30; DNA: TGTGCCTGGAGTGTACGTTCTCAGGAGACCCAGTACTTC; CDR3: CAWSVRSQETQYF
J: TRBJ2-3; D: TRBD2; size: .; V: TRBV7-2; DNA: TGTGCCAGCAGCTTAGAACTAGCGGGGGGGCCGACAGATACGCAGTATTTT; CDR3: CASSLELAGGPTDTQYF
J: TRBJ2-3; D: TRBD1; size: once; V: TRBV6-5; DNA: TGTGCCAGCAGTTACGAGGGACAGAGGTTGGATACGCAGTATTTT; CDR3: CASSYEGQRLDTQYF
J: TRBJ2-7; D: .; size: .; V: TRBV4-2; DNA: TGTGCCAGCAGCCAAGAGAGGCGAGATTACGAGCAGTACTTC; CDR3: CASSQERRDYEQYF
J: TRBJ1-3; D: .; size: .; V: TRBV4-3; DNA: TGCGCCAGCAGCCAACAATCGACAGGTTCGGGAAACACCATATATTTT; CDR3: CASSQQSTGSGNTIYF
J: TRBJ2-1; D: .; size: .; V: TRBV9; DNA: TGTGCCAGCAGCGCCCGGTGGAACGGCGACAGCTCCTACAATGAGCAGTTCTTC; CDR3: CASSARWNGDSSYNEQFF
J: TRBJ2-2; D: TRBD2; size: .; V: TRBV7-3; DNA: TGTGCCAGCAGCTTAGGAGCGGGAGGCACCGGGGAGCTGTTTTTT; CDR3: CASSLGAGGTGELFF
J: TRBJ2-7; D: TRBD2; size: .; V: TRBV7-2; DNA: TGTGCCAGCAGCCAGACTAGCGGGCCGTACGAGCAGTACTTC; CDR3: CASSQTSGPYEQYF
J: TRBJ2-3; D: .; size: .; V: TRBV6-5; DNA: TGTGCAGCTGGGGCTAGCACAGATACGCAGTATTTT; CDR3: CAAGASTDTQYF
J: TRBJ2-2; D: .; size: .; V: TRBV7-6; DNA: TGTGCCAGCAGCCCCCGGGCGGGGCCGTCCGGGGAGCTGTTTTTT; CDR3: CASSPRAGPSGELFF
J: TRBJ2-5; D: .; size: .; V: TRBV21-1; DNA: TGTGCCAGCAGCAAAGCGGGAGATGAGACCCAGTACTTC; CDR3: CASSKAGDETQYF
J: TRBJ2-7; D: TRBD1; size: .; V: TRBV19; DNA: TGTGCCAGTACAAAGGCGGGGACAGGGGGGAGTGGAGAGCAGTACTTC; CDR3: CASTKAGTGGSGEQYF
J: TRBJ1-5; D: .; size: .; V: TRBV21-1; DNA: TGTGCCAGCAGCACGGGACAGGGGTATAGCAATCAGCCCCAGCATTTT; CDR3: CASSTGQGYSNQPQHF
J: TRBJ2-7; D: TRBD2; size: .; V: TRBV7-2; DNA: TGTGCCAGCAGCTTGGTTTCTAGCGGAGCCTACGAGCAGTACTTC; CDR3: CASSLVSSGAYEQYF
J: TRBJ2-7; D: TRBD1; size: .; V: TRBV10-1; DNA: TGCGCCAGTTCGGACAGGGTTTTTTCACTCCGATACGAGCAGTACTTC; CDR3: CASSDRVFSLRYEQYF
J: TRBJ2-3; D: .; size: .; V: TRBV6-1; DNA: TGTGCCAGCAGGGCCGGTGCCGGGGGCACAGATACGCAGTATTTT; CDR3: CASRAGAGGTDTQYF
J: TRBJ1-2; D: .; size: .; V: TRBV4-1; DNA: TGCGCCAGCAGCCAAGTTATAGAGGCTAACTATGGCTACACCTTC; CDR3: CASSQVIEANYGYTF
J: TRBJ1-6; D: .; size: .; V: TRBV10-2; DNA: TGCGCCAGCAGTGTGGCGGCCAATTCACCCCTCCACTTT; CDR3: CASSVAANSPLHF
J: TRBJ2-7; D: TRBD2; size: .; V: TRBV30; DNA: TGTGCCTGGAGTGTCGGTAGCGGGAGGGCCTACGAGCAGTACTTC; CDR3: CAWSVGSGRAYEQYF
J: TRBJ2-1; D: .; size: .; V: TRBV15; DNA: TGTGCCACCAGCAGCGTAGGGGGAAAAATAGACAATGAGCAGTTCTTC; CDR3: CATSSVGGKIDNEQFF
J: TRBJ1-3; D: .; size: .; V: TRBV6-5; DNA: TGTGCCAGCGGACCCTCTCGGACATTAGGAAACACCATATATTTT; CDR3: CASGPSRTLGNTIYF
J: TRBJ1-5; D: .; size: few; V: TRBV30; DNA: TGTGCCTGGACCGGGGATAGCAATCAGCCCCAGCATTTT; CDR3: CAWTGDSNQPQHF
J: TRBJ2-7; D: TRBD1; size: .; V: TRBV4-1; DNA: TGCGCCAGCAGCCAAGCCCAGGGGGCGGCCCACGAGCAGTACTTC; CDR3: CASSQAQGAAHEQYF
J: TRBJ2-7; D: .; size: .; V: TRBV6-5; DNA: TGTGCCAGCTCCAGCGGTGCGTACGAGCAGTACTTC; CDR3: CASSSGAYEQYF
J: TRBJ2-6; D: TRBD1; size: .; V: TRBV30; DNA: TGTGCCTTAAACACCGGGACAGTCTCTGGGGCCAACGTCCTGACTTTC; CDR3: CALNTGTVSGANVLTF
J: TRBJ1-5; D: .; size: few; V: TRBV6-1; DNA: TGTGCCAGCAGTCGAGTCGAACTAGGCAATCAGCCCCAGCATTTT; CDR3: CASSRVELGNQPQHF
J: TRBJ2-1; D: TRBD2; size: .; V: TRBV4-2; DNA: TGTGCCAGCAGCCCGGGACTAGCGGAGTACAATGAGCAGTTCTTC; CDR3: CASSPGLAEYNEQFF
J: TRBJ1-6; D: .; size: .; V: TRBV5-6; DNA: TGTGCCAGCAGCGACATTGCGGGGGCTTGGCATTCACCCCTCCACTTT; CDR3: CASSDIAGAWHSPLHF
J: TRBJ1-1; D: .; size: .; V: TRBV20-1; DNA: TGCAGTCTCTCGGGGCGGGGGCTGGCTTTCTTT; CDR3: CSLSGRGLAFF
J: TRBJ1-4; D: .; size: .; V: TRBV25-1; DNA: TGTGCCAGCAGTGAATATGGGGGCCCACTGTTTTTT; CDR3: CASSEYGGPLFF
J: TRBJ2-7; D: .; size: .; V: TRBV11-1; DNA: TGTGCCAGCAGCACCCCAGGCATAGGTACCTACGAGCAGTACTTC; CDR3: CASSTPGIGTYEQYF
J: TRBJ2-7; D: .; size: .; V: TRBV10-3; DNA: TGTGCCATCAGTGAGTCGTGGGAGGACGAGCAGTACTTC; CDR3: CAISESWEDEQYF
J: TRBJ2-3; D: .; size: .; V: TRBV5-1; DNA: TGCGCCAGCAGCCCGCGGGACTCAGGAGGAGATACGCAGTATTTT; CDR3: CASSPRDSGGDTQYF